The next 14 T cell receptor beta chains were all read from a single sample in a study of shared clonotypes between healthy human individuals. Measured with immunoSEQ multiplex PCR; TCRdb has only the in-frame clones, and not every one. The table lists some 1,400,000 clones, over 95% of them singletons, with over 1% in the top ten. The sequencing input was naive CD4+ T cells sorted from blood. This sample's subset: CD45RA+ positively selected. The source of these receptors is a man under 40 in good health.

V usage is TRBV5-4 and J usage is TRBJ2-7, with 9 bases fitting TRBD2. The CDR3 is 14 amino acids. Unmatched junction bases numbered 4, after V lost 6 bases and J lost 0 bases. Germline CDR1 is SGHNT and CDR2 is YYREEE (reference sequence). CDR3 in amino acids: CASNPSGTSYEQYF. The CDR3 region has the DNA TGTGCCAGCAACCCTAGCGGGACCTCCTACGAGCAGTACTTC.

In this sample, this clone turned up once. The chain combines TRBV2 with TRBJ2-5, with TRBD1 matching 7 bases. The V segment lost 6 bases and the J segment 2 bases; nucleotides outside the gene matches: 12. The CDR3 runs to 16 residues. Per the germline V gene, CDR1 is SNHLY and CDR2 is FYNNEI. The CDR3: CASSPLVGTAQETQYF. For the CDR3, the DNA is TGTGCCAGCAGCCCGCTTGTGGGGACAGCACAAGAGACCCAGTACTTC.

V gene TRBV5-1 combines with J gene TRBJ2-2, with a tentative D call TRBD2 (6 bases). From germline, CDR1 is SGHRS and CDR2 YFSETQ. This CDR3 contains 15 residues. V was shortened by 4 bases and J by 4 bases, with 14 bases between the two germline ends. The CDR3 DNA sequence: TGCGCCAGCAGCCCCGGAGGGCTGGGCACCGGGGAGCTGTTTTTT. It is translated as CASSPGGLGTGELFF.

The chain is built from TRBV19 and TRBJ1-3; D is unresolved. Looked up from germline, CDR1 is LNHDA and CDR2 is SQIVND (reference sequence). Trimming stripped 5 bases from V and 0 bases from J, with 14 bases between. The CDR3 totals 16 residues. CDR3 DNA sequence: TGTGCCAGTAGTCCCGGGCCCCGAGGCTCTGGAAACACCATATATTTT. Translated: CASSPGPRGSGNTIYF.

The chain combines TRBV28 with TRBJ2-7, with 10 bases that match TRBD2. The CDR3 runs 15 residues. The germline gives CDR1 MDHEN, CDR2 SYDVKM. Germline trimming cut 1 base from V and 4 bases from J; bases unmatched to any gene: 4. CDR3 DNA: TGTGCCAGCAGTTTATCTGGGACTAGCGCTTACGAGCAGTACTTC. It yields the protein CASSLSGTSAYEQYF.

This clone was seen just once. The V call is TRBV11-2, the J call TRBJ1-1; D may be TRBD1 (5 bases). Germline V CDR1 and CDR2: SGHAT, FQNNGV. The CDR3 is 15 amino acids. V dropped 3 bases and J dropped 2 bases, with 13 bases sitting between them. This CDR3 is CASSFPGLPNTEAFF. CDR3 bases: TGTGCCAGCAGCTTCCCGGGACTGCCAAACACTGAAGCTTTCTTT. The whole variable domain, filled in from reference TRBV11-2 and TRBJ1-1, reads EAGVAQSPRYKIIEKRQSVAFWCNPISGHATLYWYQQILGQGPKLLIQFQNNGVVDDSQLPKDRFSAERLKGVDSTLKIQPAKLEDSAVYLCASSFPGLPNTEAFFGQGTRLTVV.

A single count supports this clone. V and J are TRBV5-4 and TRBJ2-3, with 9 bases lining up with TRBD2. CDR1 is SGHNT and CDR2 is YYREEE in the germline V gene (reference sequence). This CDR3 has 17 amino acids. V lost 0 bases to trimming and J lost 0 bases; unmatched junction nucleotides: 5. The CDR3 sequence: CASSLGLAERSTDTQYF. As DNA, the CDR3 is TGTGCCAGCAGCTTGGGACTAGCGGAGCGTAGCACAGATACGCAGTATTTT.

This clone was counted once. The chain links TRBV30 to TRBJ2-1; D uncertain. The germline V gene encodes CDR1 GTSNPN and CDR2 SVGIG (reference sequence). V was cut by 0 bases and J by 5 bases, with 11 bases left in between. The CDR3 loop spans 14 amino acids. The chain's CDR3 is CAWSVETPNNEQFF. DNA of the CDR3: TGTGCCTGGAGTGTGGAGACGCCAAACAATGAGCAGTTCTTC.

The chain carries TRBV11-3 and TRBJ2-5; 10 nucleotides agree with TRBD1. CDR1 is SGHNT and CDR2 is YENEEA in the germline V gene. The length of the CDR3 is 13 residues. Trimming took 6 bases from V and 2 from J; bases not matched to a gene: 0. CDR3 sequence: CASRGQGQETQYF. CDR3 DNA sequence: TGTGCCAGCAGGGGACAGGGGCAAGAGACCCAGTACTTC.

The V and J genes are TRBV7-2 and TRBJ1-1; no clear D. CDR1 and CDR2 from the germline V gene are SGHTA and FQGNSA. The CDR3 extends over 16 amino acids. The V gene lost 5 bases and the J gene lost 8 bases, with 24 bases spanning the gap. CDR3 region: CASSQLARVTKQEAFF. CDR3 coding DNA: TGTGCCAGCAGCCAACTCGCCCGGGTCACAAAACAAGAAGCTTTCTTT.

The chain is built from TRBV18 and TRBJ2-5; 14 nucleotides match TRBD2. The CDR3 contains 18 residues. The V gene's germline CDR1 is KGHSH and CDR2 LQKENI. With 3 bases clipped from V and 4 bases from J, the junction kept 10 bases outside the gene matches. The CDR3 region has the DNA TGTGCCAGCTCACCGTCGGGACTAGCGGGAGTATGGGGAGAGACCCAGTACTTC. This sequence encodes CASSPSGLAGVWGETQYF. The variable domain in full, with the rest retrieved from reference TRBV18 and TRBJ2-5, is NAGVMQNPRHLVRRRGQEARLRCSPMKGHSHVYWYRQLPEEGLKFMVYLQKENIIDESGMPKERFSAEFPKEGPSILRIQQVVRGDSAAYFCASSPSGLAGVWGETQYFGPGTRLLVL.

This sequence joins TRBV29-1 and TRBJ2-1; D is possibly TRBD2 (5 bases). The CDR3 is 13 amino acids. Per the germline V gene, CDR1 is SQVTM and CDR2 is ANQGSEA. The ends were cut back, 8 bases at V and 0 bases at J, with 11 bases in the middle. CDR3 in DNA: TGCAGCACCCGGGATAGCTCCTACAATGAGCAGTTCTTC. Translation: CSTRDSSYNEQFF.

This chain joins TRBV28 and TRBJ1-1; a weak D match, TRBD1 (5 bases). V was cut by 7 bases and J by 0 bases, with 12 bases left in between. The CDR3 is made up of 14 amino acids. Germline loops: CDR1 MDHEN, CDR2 SYDVKM. The DNA of the CDR3 is TGTGCCAGCACCTTGGGGGGGATGAACACTGAAGCTTTCTTT. This encodes CASTLGGMNTEAFF.

The chain links TRBV4-1 to TRBJ1-1; TRBD1 is a possible D gene (6 bases). Germline loops: CDR1 MGHRA, CDR2 YSYEKL. With 0 bases removed from V and 6 bases from J, the gap between germline ends came to 14 bases. The CDR3 runs to 15 residues. This chain's CDR3 is CASSQDRDRTSEAFF. For the CDR3, the DNA is TGCGCCAGCAGCCAAGATCGTGACAGGACGTCTGAAGCTTTCTTT.